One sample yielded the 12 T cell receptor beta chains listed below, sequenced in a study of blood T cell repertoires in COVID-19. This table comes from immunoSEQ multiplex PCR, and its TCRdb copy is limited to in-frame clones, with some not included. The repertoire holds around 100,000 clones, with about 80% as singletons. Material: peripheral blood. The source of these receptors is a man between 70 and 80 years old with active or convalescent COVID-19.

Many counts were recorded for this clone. The CDR3 loop reads CASSLAPNYYGYTF. The CDR3 nucleotides are TGTGCCAGCAGCTTAGCTCCTAACTACTATGGCTACACCTTC. V usage is TRBV7-9 and J usage is TRBJ1-2; no definite D call. The V end lost 0 bases, the J end lost 3 bases, and 8 bases lay between the germline ends. CDR1 SEHNR and CDR2 FQNEAQ come from the germline V gene (reference sequence). The CDR3 is 14 residues long.

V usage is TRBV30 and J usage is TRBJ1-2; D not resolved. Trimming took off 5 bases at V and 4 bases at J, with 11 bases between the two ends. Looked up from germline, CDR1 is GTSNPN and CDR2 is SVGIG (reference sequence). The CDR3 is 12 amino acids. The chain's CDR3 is CAWLGSAYGYTF. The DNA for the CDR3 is TGTGCCTGGCTGGGTAGCGCCTATGGCTACACCTTC.

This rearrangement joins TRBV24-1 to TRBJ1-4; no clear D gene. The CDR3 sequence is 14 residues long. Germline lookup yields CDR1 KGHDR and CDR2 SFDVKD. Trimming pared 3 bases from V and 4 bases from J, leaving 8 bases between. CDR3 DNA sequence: TGTGCCACCAGTGATGTGGGCCATAATGAAAAACTGTTTTTT. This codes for CATSDVGHNEKLFF.

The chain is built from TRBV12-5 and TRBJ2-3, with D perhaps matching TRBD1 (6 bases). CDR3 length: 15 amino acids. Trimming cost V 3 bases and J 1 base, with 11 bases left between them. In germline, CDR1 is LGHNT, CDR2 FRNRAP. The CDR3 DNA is TGTGCTAGTGGTTTTGAGGGGGATCGCACAGATACGCAGTATTTT. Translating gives CASGFEGDRTDTQYF.

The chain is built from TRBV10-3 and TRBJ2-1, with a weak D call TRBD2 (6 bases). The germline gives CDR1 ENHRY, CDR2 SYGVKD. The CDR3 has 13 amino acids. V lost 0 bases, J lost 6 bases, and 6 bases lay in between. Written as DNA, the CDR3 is TGTGCCATCAGTGAGTCGGAGGGCAATGAGCAGTTCTTC. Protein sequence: CAISESEGNEQFF.

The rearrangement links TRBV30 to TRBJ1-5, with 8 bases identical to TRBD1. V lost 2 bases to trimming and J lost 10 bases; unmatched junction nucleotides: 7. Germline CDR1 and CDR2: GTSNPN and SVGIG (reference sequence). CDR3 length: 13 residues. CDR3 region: CAWSHDRGSPQHF. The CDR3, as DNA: TGTGCCTGGAGTCACGACAGGGGATCCCCCCAGCATTTT.

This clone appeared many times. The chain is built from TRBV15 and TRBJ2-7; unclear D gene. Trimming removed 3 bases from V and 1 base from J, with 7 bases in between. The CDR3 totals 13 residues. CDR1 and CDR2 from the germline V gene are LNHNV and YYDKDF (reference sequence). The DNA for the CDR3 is TGTGCCACCAGCAGTCAGATGTCCTACGAGCAGTACTTC. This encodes CATSSQMSYEQYF.

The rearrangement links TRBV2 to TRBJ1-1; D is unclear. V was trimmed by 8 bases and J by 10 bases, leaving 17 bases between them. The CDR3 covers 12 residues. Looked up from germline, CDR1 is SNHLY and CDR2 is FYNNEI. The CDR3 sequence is CASSWLYEGAFF. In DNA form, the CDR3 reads TGTGCCAGCTCATGGCTGTATGAGGGAGCTTTCTTT. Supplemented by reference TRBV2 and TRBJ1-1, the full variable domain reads EPEVTQTPSHQVTQMGQEVILRCVPISNHLYFYWYRQILGQKVEFLVSFYNNEISEKSEIFDDQFSVERPDGSNFTLKIRSTKLEDSAMYFCASSWLYEGAFFGQGTRLTVV.

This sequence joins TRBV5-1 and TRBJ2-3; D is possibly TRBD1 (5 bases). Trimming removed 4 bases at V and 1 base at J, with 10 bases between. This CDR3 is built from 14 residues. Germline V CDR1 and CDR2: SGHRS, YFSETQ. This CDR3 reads CASSRGSGTDTQYF. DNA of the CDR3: TGCGCCAGCAGCAGGGGATCGGGCACAGATACGCAGTATTTT.

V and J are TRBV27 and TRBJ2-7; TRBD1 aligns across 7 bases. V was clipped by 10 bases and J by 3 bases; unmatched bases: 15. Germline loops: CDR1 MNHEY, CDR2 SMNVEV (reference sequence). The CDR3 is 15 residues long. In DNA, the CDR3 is TGTGCCACCCCCACGGGACAGACGACCATCTACGAGCAGTACTTC. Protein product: CATPTGQTTIYEQYF.

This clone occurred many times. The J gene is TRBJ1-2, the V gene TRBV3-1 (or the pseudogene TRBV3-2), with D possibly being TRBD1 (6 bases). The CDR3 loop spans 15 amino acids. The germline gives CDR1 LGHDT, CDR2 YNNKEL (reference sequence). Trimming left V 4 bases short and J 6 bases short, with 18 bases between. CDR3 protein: CASSPLGGAGDGYTF. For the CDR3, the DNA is TGTGCCAGCAGCCCTTTGGGGGGGGCGGGCGATGGCTACACCTTC.

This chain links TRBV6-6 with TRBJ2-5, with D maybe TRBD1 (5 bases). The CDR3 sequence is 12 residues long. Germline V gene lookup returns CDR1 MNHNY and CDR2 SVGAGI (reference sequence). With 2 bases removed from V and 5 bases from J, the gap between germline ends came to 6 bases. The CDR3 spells CASSYRGETQYF. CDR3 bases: TGTGCCAGCAGTTACAGGGGTGAGACCCAGTACTTC.